These 22 T cell receptor beta chains originate from one sample sequenced in a study of shared clonotypes between healthy human individuals. Sequencing used immunoSEQ multiplex PCR; TCRdb keeps in-frame clones, though not all of them. The sample contains 650,000 to 800,000 clones, 72% of which appear only once. Specimen: memory CD4+ T cells sorted from blood. Sample subset: CD45RA-negative fraction. These receptors were taken from a woman in her twenties or thirties in good health.

The V and J genes are TRBV6-5 and TRBJ1-1, with D tentatively TRBD1 (5 bases). The length of the CDR3 is 15 residues. V was pared by 2 bases and J by 0 bases, with 10 bases between. Germline CDR1 MNHEY, CDR2 SVGAGI. The CDR3 here is CASSYQGVMNTEAFF. The CDR3 nucleotides are TGTGCCAGCAGTTACCAGGGAGTCATGAACACTGAAGCTTTCTTT.

This chain uses TRBV5-5 with TRBJ2-5; D is unresolved. This CDR3 contains 13 residues. Germline assignment: CDR1 SGHKS and CDR2 YYEKEE (reference sequence). Trimming took off 3 bases at V and 7 bases at J, with 13 bases between the two ends. CDR3 region: CASSSPPIPTQYF. CDR3 bases: TGTGCCAGCAGCTCCCCCCCCATACCGACCCAGTACTTC.

The gene calls are TRBV27 and TRBJ2-6; D is perhaps TRBD1 (6 bases). The CDR3 sequence is 17 residues long. Germline assignment: CDR1 MNHEY and CDR2 SMNVEV (reference sequence). Trimming cost V 10 bases and J 1 base, with 20 bases left between them. The CDR3 loop is CATHQGSPGSGANVLTF. In DNA form, the CDR3 reads TGTGCCACCCACCAGGGGTCCCCAGGTTCTGGGGCCAACGTCCTGACTTTC.

The chain links TRBV10-1 to TRBJ1-2; D not certain. The germline V and J ends were trimmed by 3 bases and 5 bases, with 13 bases remaining between them. This CDR3 contains 14 residues. The germline gives CDR1 WNHNN, CDR2 SYGVQD (reference sequence). The CDR3 region is CASSDIRIRYGYTF. The CDR3 DNA reads as TGCGCCAGCAGTGATATTCGGATACGGTATGGCTACACCTTC.

The chain combines TRBV7-9 with TRBJ2-1; 8 bases fit TRBD2. The CDR3 loop spans 13 amino acids. V was pared by 1 base and J by 14 bases, with 7 bases of the junction left unmatched. CDR1 and CDR2 from the germline V gene are SEHNR and FQNEAQ (reference sequence). CDR3 nucleotide sequence: TGTGCCAGCAGCTTAGTCGAAAGCGGGAGTGAGTTCTTC. As protein: CASSLVESGSEFF.

The rearrangement joins TRBV14 to TRBJ2-1; TRBD1 aligns across 9 bases. The CDR3 is made up of 17 amino acids. Germline V gives CDR1 SGHDN, CDR2 FVKESK. Losses at the gene ends were 0 bases for V and 4 bases for J; bases not matched to a gene: 7. The CDR3 bases are TGTGCCAGCAGCCAAGATCTTGGGACAGGGAGGTACAATGAGCAGTTCTTC. This translates into CASSQDLGTGRYNEQFF.

The genes are TRBV18 and TRBJ2-5, with TRBD1 matching 9 bases. The CDR3 covers 14 residues. CDR1 is KGHSH, CDR2 LQKENI, per germline. V lost 2 bases and J lost 8; bases outside the gene matches: 6. The CDR3 protein is CASSPTGQGKTQYF. The CDR3 DNA follows: TGTGCCAGCTCACCAACGGGACAGGGTAAAACCCAGTACTTC.

CDR3 sequence reads: CASRTQGSYYGYTF. The CDR3 DNA follows: TGTGCCAGCAGAACTCAGGGGTCATACTATGGCTACACCTTC. This rearrangement joins TRBV28 to TRBJ1-2; tentative D call: TRBD1 (6 bases). Germline-derived CDR1 and CDR2 are MDHEN and SYDVKM. The CDR3 has 14 amino acids. V was trimmed by 6 bases and J by 3 bases, leaving 14 bases between them.

The rearrangement uses TRBV6-1 and TRBJ2-7; D call uncertain. Germline CDR1 MNHNS, CDR2 SASEGT. This CDR3 spans 14 amino acids. Trimming shortened V by 4 bases and J by 6 bases, and 16 bases separated the two germline ends. In nucleotides, the CDR3 is TGTGCCAGCAGTGGAGGACCGACCTTGGGCGAGCAGTACTTC. This codes for CASSGGPTLGEQYF.

The gene calls are TRBV2 and TRBJ1-2; TRBD1 aligns across 9 bases. Germline V lookup: CDR1 SNHLY, CDR2 FYNNEI. The CDR3 runs to 15 residues. The V gene end was trimmed by 7 bases and the J gene end by 8 bases; junction bases not matched to a gene: 14. The CDR3: CASIGTGGSRGGYTF. The CDR3 DNA follows: TGTGCCAGCATCGGCACAGGGGGCTCCCGGGGGGGCTACACCTTC. Full variable domain (rest looked up from reference TRBV2 and TRBJ1-2): EPEVTQTPSHQVTQMGQEVILRCVPISNHLYFYWYRQILGQKVEFLVSFYNNEISEKSEIFDDQFSVERPDGSNFTLKIRSTKLEDSAMYFCASIGTGGSRGGYTFGSGTRLTVV.

This clone was observed a few times. The rearrangement uses TRBV7-2 and TRBJ2-1; D call uncertain. Germline V gene data show CDR1 as SGHTA and CDR2 as FQGNSA. The CDR3 sequence is 15 residues long. Deletions cut 5 bases from V and 3 bases from J, with 14 bases between. Written as DNA, the CDR3 is TGTGCCAGCAGCCCCTCCTGGGCCCTCTACAATGAGCAGTTCTTC. As protein: CASSPSWALYNEQFF.

The chain couples TRBV2 to TRBJ2-1, with 10 nucleotides matching TRBD2. The CDR3 contains 14 residues. Germline assignment: CDR1 SNHLY and CDR2 FYNNEI. The V segment lost 6 bases and the J segment 7 bases; nucleotides outside the gene matches: 6. In nucleotides, the CDR3 is TGTGCCAGCAGCATTCAGCGGGAGGGGAATGAGCAGTTCTTC. It codes for CASSIQREGNEQFF. The complete variable domain, with remaining parts taken from reference TRBV2 and TRBJ2-1, reads EPEVTQTPSHQVTQMGQEVILRCVPISNHLYFYWYRQILGQKVEFLVSFYNNEISEKSEIFDDQFSVERPDGSNFTLKIRSTKLEDSAMYFCASSIQREGNEQFFGPGTRLTVL.

V gene TRBV7-9 combines with J gene TRBJ1-1, with 9 positions matching TRBD1. Losses at the gene ends were 8 bases for V and 1 base for J; bases not matched to a gene: 8. Per germline, CDR1 SEHNR and CDR2 FQNEAQ (reference sequence). CDR3 length: 15 amino acids. CDR3 protein: CASQGQGMRNTEAFF. CDR3 nucleotides: TGTGCCAGCCAGGGACAGGGAATGAGGAACACTGAAGCTTTCTTT.

The chain employs TRBV28 and TRBJ1-6; a possible D gene is TRBD1 (6 bases). The germline gives CDR1 MDHEN, CDR2 SYDVKM. The germline V and J ends were trimmed by 5 bases and 13 bases, with 12 bases remaining between them. This CDR3 spans 12 amino acids. The CDR3 sequence is CASSLGGAPLHF. In DNA form, the CDR3 reads TGTGCCAGCAGTCTAGGGGGGGCTCCCCTCCACTTT.

The rearrangement uses TRBV5-1 and TRBJ2-6; 9 bases are a match to TRBD1. The ends lost 2 bases at V and 2 bases at J; junction bases unmatched: 8. Germline CDR1 reads SGHRS; CDR2 reads YFSETQ. This CDR3 is 18 amino acids long. The CDR3 region is CASSLEGQGQAGANVLTF. CDR3 nucleotide sequence: TGCGCCAGCAGCTTAGAGGGACAGGGTCAGGCTGGGGCCAACGTCCTGACTTTC.

This clone came up many times. The chain carries TRBV10-1 and TRBJ2-7, with TRBD1 as a possible D gene (5 bases). CDR3 length: 14 residues. CDR1 and CDR2 (germline): WNHNN, SYGVQD (reference sequence). V was cut by 6 bases and J by 6 bases, with 18 bases left in between. CDR3 DNA sequence: TGCGCCAGCAGAGAGATCACAGGATCAGGCGAGCAGTACTTC. Its protein is CASREITGSGEQYF.

This clone came up a few times. This CDR3 is CASSRRETQYF. The CDR3 nucleotides read TGTGCCAGCAGTCGGCGAGAGACCCAGTACTTC. This chain connects TRBV6-5 to TRBJ2-5; D unresolved. Trimming took 5 bases from V and 4 from J, leaving 5 bases between them. The CDR3 is 11 amino acids. Looked up from germline, CDR1 is MNHEY and CDR2 is SVGAGI.

Details on this clone: The DNA is left out, because the CDR3 cannot be placed on it with certainty; the CDR3 is given as TCRdb lists it. The chain uses TRBV6-5 and TRBJ2-6; the table's TRBD2 call for D was not verified on the DNA. Germline V CDR1 and CDR2: MNHEY, SVGAGI. The CDR3 has 14 residues if both end residues are counted. CDR3: CASSRTFGANVLTF.

This chain joins TRBV5-1 and TRBJ2-1; TRBD2 aligns across 10 bases. Germline CDR1 reads SGHRS; CDR2 reads YFSETQ. The CDR3 loop spans 21 amino acids. V lost 0 bases to trimming and J lost 5 bases; unmatched junction nucleotides: 20. The CDR3: CASSLAFVLAGARRKDNEQFF. The CDR3 DNA reads TGCGCCAGCAGCTTGGCCTTCGTGCTAGCGGGAGCCCGGCGAAAAGACAATGAGCAGTTCTTC.

The chain employs TRBV7-6 and TRBJ1-3; 9 bases are a match to TRBD1. CDR1 SGHVS and CDR2 FNYEAQ come from the germline V gene. V dropped 1 base and J dropped 1; count of bases not matched to a gene: 2. The CDR3 is made up of 16 amino acids. Here the CDR3 reads CASSLGTGVSGNTIYF. The DNA for the CDR3 is TGTGCCAGCAGCTTAGGGACAGGGGTTTCTGGAAACACCATATATTTT.

The V gene is TRBV5-1, the J gene TRBJ2-7; 7 nucleotides agree with TRBD2. The V gene's germline CDR1 is SGHRS and CDR2 YFSETQ. The J segment lost 1 base and the V segment lost 3 bases, leaving 13 bases of the junction unmatched. CDR3 length: 17 amino acids. The CDR3 loop is CASSSVRAGAKSYEQYF. The CDR3 DNA sequence: TGCGCCAGCAGCTCGGTGAGGGCGGGAGCGAAGTCCTACGAGCAGTACTTC.

This chain connects TRBV18 to TRBJ1-5; D ambiguous. CDR1 is KGHSH, CDR2 LQKENI, per germline. This CDR3 region has 14 residues. The V end was cut by 4 bases, the J end by 0 bases, with 7 bases between. The CDR3 sequence is CASSQDLSNQPQHF. CDR3 sequence (DNA): TGTGCCAGCTCACAGGATCTTAGCAATCAGCCCCAGCATTTT.